A selection of T cell receptor beta chains follows, all from one sample in a study of cytomegalovirus exposure and HLA in healthy donors. The assay was immunoSEQ multiplex PCR, and TCRdb's table has in-frame clones only and misses some. The data show more than 85,000 clones, around 70% seen once. Input material: PBMCs. These receptors were taken from a man aged 25 to 45 in good health and CMV-seronegative. CDR3s include the opening cysteine and the closing phenylalanine or tryptophan. D genes are given only for firm matches. Expanded clones are given a class, and other clones once, few, many or no size at all.

>TRBJ2-6|20|-|TRBV7-8|-
TGTGCCAGCAGCTTAGCGATAAGATCGAGGATGGACTCTGGGGCCAACGTCCTGACTTTC
CASSLAIRSRMDSGANVLTF
>TRBJ2-7|13|-|TRBV5-4|-
TGTGCCAGCAGCCCCCGGGGGTCCTACGAGCAGTACTTC
CASSPRGSYEQYF
>TRBJ2-2|15|-|TRBV28|-
TGTGCCAGCAGTATGGGCGGGGTTTACACCGGGGAGCTGTTTTTT
CASSMGGVYTGELFF
>TRBJ2-6|17|-|TRBV27|TRBD1
TGTGCCAGCAGGGATGGACAGGGGGCGGGTGGGGCCAACGTCCTGACTTTC
CASRDGQGAGGANVLTF
>TRBJ1-1|14|-|TRBV28|-
TGTGCCAGCAGTTTAAGGGGGACAAACACTGAAGCTTTCTTT
CASSLRGTNTEAFF
>TRBJ2-7|16|once|TRBV11-2|TRBD2
TGTGCCAGCAGCTTATTAACTAGCGGAGATTCCTACGAGCAGTACTTC
CASSLLTSGDSYEQYF
>TRBJ1-2|14|-|TRBV4-3|-
TGCGCCAGCAGCCCAGACGGTGGAGTCTATGGCTACACCTTC
CASSPDGGVYGYTF
>TRBJ2-7|13|-|TRBV29-1|-
TGCAGCGTTGTAGCGACCGTCTCCTACGAGCAGTACTTC
CSVVATVSYEQYF
>TRBJ1-1|11|once|TRBV6-1|-
TGTGCACTCCGAGGCGGGACTCGGGCTTTCTTT
CALRGGTRAFF
>TRBJ2-7|13|-|TRBV30|TRBD2
TGTGCCTGGAGGGGGGGGTCGAGTTACGAGCAGTACTTC
CAWRGGSSYEQYF
>TRBJ2-1|16|-|TRBV5-1|TRBD2
TGCGCCAGCAGCGTCCAGCGGGCCGACGGGGGGAATGAGCAGTTCTTC
CASSVQRADGGNEQFF
>TRBJ1-5|14|few|TRBV6-5|TRBD1
TGTGCCAGCAGACGAGACAGGGGCAATCAGCCCCAGCATTTT
CASRRDRGNQPQHF
>TRBJ2-2|17|-|TRBV4-1|-
TGCGCCAGCAGCCAAGATCCGGGCGGGACCTACACCGGGGAGCTGTTTTTT
CASSQDPGGTYTGELFF
>TRBJ2-1|15|-|TRBV19|-
TGTGCCAGTAGCCCGGTTCGCGGGGACTACAATGAGCAGTTCTTC
CASSPVRGDYNEQFF
>TRBJ2-7|16|-|TRBV27|TRBD2
TGTGCCAGCACCTCTTGGGTGACTAGCGGGAAATACGAGCAGTACTTC
CASTSWVTSGKYEQYF
>TRBJ1-5|15|-|TRBV28|TRBD1
TGTGCCAGCAGCCCCGGGACAGGGGTGAATCAGCCCCAGCATTTT
CASSPGTGVNQPQHF
>TRBJ2-1|15|-|TRBV7-9|TRBD1
TGTGCCAGCAGCGACCGGGACAGGGGGCAAAGGGAGCAGTTCTTC
CASSDRDRGQREQFF
>TRBJ1-1|15|once|TRBV9|TRBD1
TGTGCCAGCAGCGCCGCAGGGGGCCTGAACACTGAAGCTTTCTTT
CASSAAGGLNTEAFF
>TRBJ2-7|16|-|TRBV19|-
TGTGCCAGTAGTGGGTCCGGGACTCATAGGACCTACGAGCAGTACTTC
CASSGSGTHRTYEQYF
>TRBJ2-3|22|-|TRBV30|TRBD2
TGTGCCTGGAGTGGTATGGGCCAAGGGATGACTAGCGGGAGAGGGAACAGGGATACGCAGTATTTT
CAWSGMGQGMTSGRGNRDTQYF
>TRBJ1-1|14|-|TRBV7-8|-
TGTGCCAGCAGCTTATTGACGGGAAGTACTGAAGCTTTCTTT
CASSLLTGSTEAFF
>TRBJ2-7|15|-|TRBV4-2|TRBD2
TGTGCCAGCAGCCCAGGGACTAGCGGGATGGATGAGCAGTACTTC
CASSPGTSGMDEQYF
>TRBJ1-2|15|few|TRBV19|TRBD1
TGTGCCAGTAGGTTGGGGACAGACCTGAGCTATGGCTACACCTTC
CASRLGTDLSYGYTF
>TRBJ1-2|14|-|TRBV7-2|-
TGTGCCAGCAGCTCCTCCGTTGCGGTCTATGGCTACACCTTC
CASSSSVAVYGYTF
>TRBJ2-5|17|-|TRBV4-3|TRBD1
TGCGCCAGCAGCCAAGGGACAGGGGTAAGGAAGGGAGAGACCCAGTACTTC
CASSQGTGVRKGETQYF